A single sample is the source of the 24 T cell receptor beta chains below, sequenced in a study of early T cells in non-severe SARS-CoV-2 infection. TCRdb used MiXCR to reprocess the 5' RACE reads, holding one entry per CDR3 protein. There are more than 75,000 distinct CDR3 sequences in the sample; less than 15% occur only once, and around 6% lies in the top ten. Sequencing was carried out using whole blood. The receptors were sampled from an adult who was a healthcare worker with PCR-confirmed SARS-CoV-2 infection or an uninfected control (not recorded which).

The chain is built from TRBV5-4 and TRBJ2-3, with 9 bases lining up with TRBD1. The V gene end was trimmed by 3 bases and the J gene end by 2 bases; junction bases not matched to a gene: 7. The germline gives CDR1 SGHNT, CDR2 YYREEE (reference sequence). This CDR3 is 16 amino acids long. As DNA, the CDR3 is TGTGCCAGCAGCTCGCCGGACAGGGGCCTCACAGATACGCAGTATTTT. Amino acid sequence: CASSSPDRGLTDTQYF.

This clonotype was seen a few times. The chain combines TRBV4-1 with TRBJ2-7; the match to TRBD2 covers 8 bases. V trimming: 1 base; J trimming: 3 bases; junction bases outside the gene matches: 5. The germline gives CDR1 MGHRA, CDR2 YSYEKL. This CDR3 region has 15 residues. The CDR3 loop is CASSQAGGDLYEQYF. The CDR3 region has the DNA TGCGCCAGCAGCCAAGCCGGGGGGGATCTCTACGAGCAGTACTTC.

There are many counts of this clonotype. This rearrangement joins TRBV27 to TRBJ2-1; the match to TRBD1 covers 7 bases. Trimming took 6 bases from V and 3 from J; bases not matched to a gene: 5. The CDR3 length is 14 residues. Per germline, CDR1 MNHEY and CDR2 SMNVEV (reference sequence). The DNA for the CDR3 is TGTGCCAGCAGCCCAGGGGGTAACTACAATGAGCAGTTCTTC. Translation gives CASSPGGNYNEQFF.

This chain links TRBV10-3 with TRBJ2-5; 7 bases are a match to TRBD1. Germline CDR1 ENHRY, CDR2 SYGVKD. J lost 2 bases, V lost 3 bases, and 3 bases had no gene match. The CDR3 extends over 14 amino acids. The chain's CDR3 is CAISEPGQQETQYF. For the CDR3, the DNA is TGTGCCATCAGTGAACCGGGACAGCAAGAGACCCAGTACTTC.

This chain uses TRBV3-1 with TRBJ2-5; maybe TRBD1 (5 bases). V shed 4 bases and J shed 5 bases, with 17 bases lying between them. Per the germline V gene, CDR1 is LGHDT and CDR2 is YNNKEL (reference sequence). The CDR3 has 15 residues. In DNA form, the CDR3 reads TGTGCCAGCAGCCCGGTCCAGGGTCCGGCGGAGACCCAGTACTTC. Translating it yields CASSPVQGPAETQYF.

The chain recombines TRBV30 with TRBJ1-6; 8 bases agree with TRBD1. There are 14 residues in the CDR3. J was trimmed by 5 bases and V by 3 bases; bases with no gene match: 3. CDR1 and CDR2 (germline): GTSNPN, SVGIG (reference sequence). Here the CDR3 DNA reads TGTGCCTGGAGCAGGGGGCGCGATAATTCACCCCTCCACTTT. Residues: CAWSRGRDNSPLHF.

This clonotype appeared a few times. The chain couples TRBV6-6 to TRBJ2-2; 7 bases line up with TRBD1. This CDR3 spans 15 amino acids. CDR1 and CDR2 from the germline V gene are MNHNY and SVGAGI (reference sequence). V lost 5 bases, J lost 1 base, and 4 bases stayed unmatched. DNA of the CDR3: TGTGCCAGCAGTCTGGGACAGATGAACACCGGGGAGCTGTTTTTT. It translates to CASSLGQMNTGELFF.

This clonotype has ten or more counts. V is TRBV5-6 and J is TRBJ2-1, with D tentatively TRBD2 (6 bases). This CDR3 comprises 16 residues. Germline V gene data show CDR1 as SGHDT and CDR2 as YYEEEE. Trimming left V 4 bases short and J 2 bases short, with 16 bases between. CDR3 DNA sequence: TGTGCCAGCAGCCCCTTAGGGACTCTTACCTACAATGAGCAGTTCTTC. This translates into CASSPLGTLTYNEQFF.

This clonotype has ten or more counts. J is TRBJ2-2 and V is TRBV11-3; TRBD1 matches 9 bases. CDR1 and CDR2 from the germline V gene are SGHNT and YENEEA. The CDR3 is made up of 15 amino acids. V shed 3 bases, J shed 4 bases, and the junction held 3 bases outside the gene matches. The CDR3 coding sequence is TGTGCCAGCAGCTTGGGACAGGGCCCCACCGGGGAGCTGTTTTTT. It translates to CASSLGQGPTGELFF.

Only a few counts were recorded for this clonotype. This CDR3 is CSVGLLTDTQYF. The CDR3 nucleotides read TGCAGCGTTGGACTTCTCACAGATACGCAGTATTTT. The chain recombines TRBV29-1 with TRBJ2-3; D unclear. V lost 4 bases, J lost 2 bases, and 7 bases lay in between. Germline CDR1 reads SQVTM; CDR2 reads ANQGSEA. The CDR3 runs to 12 residues.

The chain uses TRBV20-1 and TRBJ2-7, with 7 positions matching TRBD1. The CDR3 length is 13 residues. Per the germline V gene, CDR1 is DFQATT and CDR2 is SNEGSKA (reference sequence). V dropped 6 bases and J dropped 4; count of bases not matched to a gene: 9. This CDR3 is CSAAQGQRYEQYF. In DNA, the CDR3 is TGCAGTGCCGCCCAGGGACAGAGGTACGAGCAGTACTTC.

The chain carries TRBV9 and TRBJ2-1, with D tentatively TRBD1 or TRBD2 (6 bases each). Germline CDR1 SGDLS, CDR2 YYNGEE. This CDR3 region has 14 residues. V lost 0 bases, J lost 9 bases, and 13 bases lay in between. CDR3 nucleotide sequence: TGTGCCAGCAGCGTAGTTTGGGGGGCTGGTGAGCAGTTCTTC. Protein product: CASSVVWGAGEQFF.

This sequence joins TRBV7-2 and TRBJ2-1, with 9 bases fitting TRBD2. The CDR3 runs 15 residues. Unmatched junction bases numbered 8, after V lost 3 bases and J lost 8 bases. CDR1 and CDR2 from the germline V gene are SGHTA and FQGNSA. The DNA of the CDR3 is TGTGCCAGCAGCTTCCGAGCGGGGGGAGGGTATGAGCAGTTCTTC. It is translated as CASSFRAGGGYEQFF.

The J gene is TRBJ2-2, the V gene TRBV3-1; 11 bases are shared with TRBD2. Germline CDR1 is LGHDT and CDR2 is YNNKEL (reference sequence). This CDR3 comprises 17 residues. V shed 0 bases, J shed 7 bases, and the junction held 7 bases outside the gene matches. In nucleotides, the CDR3 is TGTGCCAGCAGCCAAGAATGGGCTAGCGGGAGGTTCGGGGAGCTGTTTTTT. Translating it yields CASSQEWASGRFGELFF.

This clonotype was seen a handful of times. This chain links TRBV7-2 with TRBJ2-5, with 9 nucleotides matching TRBD2. The CDR3 is 15 residues long. Germline V gene data show CDR1 as SGHTA and CDR2 as FQGNSA. The V and J ends lost 4 bases and 5 bases, in that order; junction bases with no gene match: 8. This chain's CDR3 is CASSSWGLAGETQYF. DNA of the CDR3: TGTGCCAGCAGCTCCTGGGGACTAGCAGGCGAGACCCAGTACTTC.

This clonotype was picked up a small number of times. V usage is TRBV3-1 and J usage is TRBJ2-3; D might be TRBD2 (6 bases). CDR3 length: 16 residues. CDR1 and CDR2 (germline): LGHDT, YNNKEL (reference sequence). The ends were cut back, 4 bases at V and 2 bases at J, with 16 bases in the middle. The CDR3 bases are TGTGCCAGCAGCCCCTCCGGGACTCCTCTCACAGATACGCAGTATTTT. Amino acids: CASSPSGTPLTDTQYF.

This clonotype has just a few counts. This chain uses TRBV6-6 with TRBJ1-1; 8 nucleotides agree with TRBD1. CDR1 is MNHNY, CDR2 SVGAGI, per germline (reference sequence). V gave up 6 bases and J gave up 0 bases; unmatched junction bases: 3. The CDR3 contains 14 residues. DNA of the CDR3: TGTGCCAGCAGCCTACAGGGGGTGAACACTGAAGCTTTCTTT. It codes for CASSLQGVNTEAFF.

This rearrangement joins TRBV18 to TRBJ2-2, with a tentative D call TRBD2 (6 bases). Per the germline V gene, CDR1 is KGHSH and CDR2 is LQKENI. CDR3 length: 17 residues. Trimming removed 2 bases at V and 1 base at J, with 14 bases between. Here the CDR3 reads CASSPILRRGNTGELFF. The CDR3 bases are TGTGCCAGCTCACCAATTCTGCGGCGGGGGAACACCGGGGAGCTGTTTTTT.

This chain connects TRBV13 to TRBJ2-7; 8 nucleotides agree with TRBD1. Germline V lookup: CDR1 PRHDT, CDR2 FYEKMQ (reference sequence). The CDR3 consists of 15 residues. V shed 4 bases and J 3 bases; nucleotides not matched to a gene: 8. In DNA form, the CDR3 reads TGTGCCAGCAGCTCTCGAGGGACAGGAGACTACGAGCAGTACTTC. Translated, it gives CASSSRGTGDYEQYF.

This clonotype came up a few times. The V gene is TRBV11-3, the J gene TRBJ2-2; D call uncertain. Germline assignment: CDR1 SGHNT and CDR2 YENEEA. Trimming pared 4 bases from V and 6 bases from J, leaving 9 bases between. The CDR3 has 13 amino acids. The CDR3 DNA reads TGTGCCAGCAGCTCTTATAGGGCCGGGGAGCTGTTTTTT. As protein: CASSSYRAGELFF.

In this sample, this clonotype turned up a few times. This sequence joins TRBV2 and TRBJ1-1; D ambiguous. Trimming took off 2 bases at V and 7 bases at J, with 8 bases between the two ends. Germline CDR1 and CDR2: SNHLY and FYNNEI. The CDR3 length is 12 residues. The CDR3 DNA reads as TGTGCCAGCAGTGAATCGGGGATTGAAGCTTTCTTT. This encodes CASSESGIEAFF.

This clonotype was detected ten times or more. This sequence joins TRBV2 and TRBJ1-5; tentative D call: TRBD1 (6 bases). V lost 8 bases to trimming and J lost 2 bases, with 13 bases between them. The CDR3 is 14 amino acids. The germline V gene has CDR1 SNHLY and CDR2 FYNNEI. The CDR3 here is CASGGQPGNQPQHF. The CDR3 DNA follows: TGTGCCAGCGGTGGACAGCCCGGCAATCAGCCCCAGCATTTT.

There are many counts of this clonotype. The chain has TRBV29-1 and TRBJ2-7; TRBD1 matches at 10 bases. V lost 1 base and J lost 2; bases outside the gene matches: 2. Germline V gene sequence: CDR1 SQVTM, CDR2 ANQGSEA. The length of the CDR3 is 14 residues. The DNA of the CDR3 is TGCAGCGTTGAAGGGGACAGGGGCACCTACGAGCAGTACTTC. Translating gives CSVEGDRGTYEQYF.

The V call is TRBV6-1, the J call TRBJ2-4, with no clear D. The germline gives CDR1 MNHNS, CDR2 SASEGT. The V end lost 4 bases, the J end lost 6 bases, and 4 bases lay between the germline ends. This CDR3 has 11 amino acids. CDR3 DNA sequence: TGTGCCAGCAGTGGAGGAAACATTCAGTACTTC. It translates to CASSGGNIQYF.